These 9 T cell receptor beta chains originate from one sample sequenced in a study of T cell responses to AZD1222 COVID-19 vaccine. Sequencing used immunoSEQ multiplex PCR; TCRdb keeps in-frame clones, though not all of them. The profile shows just over 150,000 clones, about nine tenths of them singletons. The sample in question was peripheral blood, obtained on day 0 of AZD1222 vaccination. These receptors were obtained from an adult in good health.

The V call is TRBV3-1 (or the pseudogene TRBV3-2), the J call TRBJ2-7, with 7 bases identical to TRBD2. Germline assignment: CDR1 LGHDT and CDR2 YNNKEL (reference sequence). After removal of 1 base from V and 7 bases from J, the junction contained 4 bases not matched to a gene. The CDR3 loop spans 13 amino acids. CDR3 protein: CASSQGLAGEQYF. For the CDR3, the DNA is TGTGCCAGCAGCCAAGGACTAGCTGGAGAGCAGTACTTC.

On this clone: Other DNA variants within this sample encode the same CDR3. This chain joins TRBV18 and TRBJ2-7; 9 bases match TRBD1. Germline CDR1 KGHSH, CDR2 LQKENI. The V gene end was trimmed by 3 bases and the J gene end by 2 bases; junction bases not matched to a gene: 2. CDR3 length: 14 amino acids. The CDR3 nucleotides read TGTGCCAGCTCACCGGGACAGGGAACCTACGAGCAGTACTTC. Its translation is CASSPGQGTYEQYF.

This chain links TRBV19 with TRBJ2-1; 10 bases match TRBD1. J gave up 7 bases and V 5 bases, and 14 bases lay outside the gene matches. The germline V gene has CDR1 LNHDA and CDR2 SQIVND (reference sequence). This CDR3 region has 17 residues. CDR3 residues: CASSPSGTGVFLNEQFF. Written as DNA, the CDR3 is TGTGCCAGTAGTCCGTCCGGGACAGGGGTTTTTTTGAATGAGCAGTTCTTC.

The rearrangement joins TRBV27 to TRBJ1-2, with D tentatively TRBD1 (6 bases). Trimming stripped 6 bases from V and 1 base from J, with 15 bases between. The CDR3 is 15 amino acids. Germline V gene sequence: CDR1 MNHEY, CDR2 SMNVEV (reference sequence). DNA for the CDR3: TGTGCCAGCAGATCACAGGGAGTGGGTAACTATGGCTACACCTTC. The encoded protein is CASRSQGVGNYGYTF.

The chain joins TRBV6-1 to TRBJ1-1; D gene unclear. Trimming pared 1 base from V and 0 bases from J, leaving 9 bases between. The CDR3 is 15 residues long. The V gene's germline CDR1 is MNHNS and CDR2 SASEGT. In DNA form, the CDR3 reads TGTGCCAGCAGTGAAGGACAACCGATGAACACTGAAGCTTTCTTT. Its protein is CASSEGQPMNTEAFF.

The chain uses TRBV24-1 and TRBJ1-2, with D possibly being TRBD1 (6 bases). The germline V and J ends were trimmed by 3 bases and 0 bases, with 13 bases remaining between them. Germline V gene lookup returns CDR1 KGHDR and CDR2 SFDVKD. There are 16 residues in the CDR3. As DNA, the CDR3 is TGTGCCACCAGTGATCCGACAAACAGGGCTAACTATGGCTACACCTTC. Protein product: CATSDPTNRANYGYTF.

The V gene is TRBV6-6, the J gene TRBJ1-5; D unclear. CDR1 and CDR2 (germline): MNHNY, SVGAGI (reference sequence). This CDR3 is 15 amino acids long. Trimming pared 6 bases from V and 0 bases from J, leaving 12 bases between. In DNA form, the CDR3 reads TGTGCCAGCAGCCGCAATCCAGGTAGCAATCAGCCCCAGCATTTT. It is translated as CASSRNPGSNQPQHF.

This chain links TRBV19 with TRBJ2-2, with 8 bases matching TRBD2. CDR1 LNHDA and CDR2 SQIVND come from the germline V gene (reference sequence). The ends lost 3 bases at V and 5 bases at J; junction bases unmatched: 5. There are 15 residues in the CDR3. The CDR3 DNA reads as TGTGCCAGTAGTATTGCGGGAGGAGGAACCGGGGAGCTGTTTTTT. This translates into CASSIAGGGTGELFF.

This sequence joins TRBV7-2 and TRBJ2-7; TRBD1 might be the D (5 bases). This CDR3 region has 13 residues. Trimming cost V 5 bases and J 5 bases, with 13 bases left between them. Germline-derived CDR1 and CDR2 are SGHTA and FQGNSA. As DNA, the CDR3 is TGTGCCAGCAGCCCAGGGCCCAAGGACGAGCAGTACTTC. Translation: CASSPGPKDEQYF.